These T cell receptor beta chains were read from a single sample in a study of B cell selection in AIRE deficiency. Libraries were prepared by immunoSEQ multiplex PCR; TCRdb keeps only in-frame clonotypes and omits some of them. The table lists about 21,000 clones, 94% of them singletons. The sequenced material came from Tregs sorted from PBMCs. The receptor source for this set is a human donor with AIRE deficiency. Both conserved end residues are part of each CDR3. D genes are given only for firm matches.

cdr3_length v_call d_call cdr3_aa
15 TRBV5-4 NA CASSLGRSSGNTIYF
13 TRBV6-5 TRBD2 CASRTSGRYEQYF
15 TRBV11-3 NA CASSLEGRAGTEAFF
13 TRBV5-1 NA CASSLVPAQPQHF
16 TRBV11-2 TRBD2 CASSGSALAGGNEQFF
15 TRBV5-4 TRBD1 CASSLDLGGNYGYTF
15 TRBV19 TRBD2 CASRTRLADHNEQFF
16 TRBV15 NA CATSSLDRGLGNTIYF
13 TRBV7-3 TRBD2 CASGGRSSYEQYF
15 TRBV11-2 TRBD1 CASSFRTGIYNEQFF
15 TRBV29-1 NA CSVERPSVRGHEQFF
13 TRBV7-9 NA CASRRDPSNEQFF
13 TRBV5-6 TRBD1 CASSIRDRIRCTF
14 TRBV5-1 NA CASSGWGQQDTQYF
13 TRBV7-9 TRBD2 CASSRNEREEQFF
11 TRBV6-1 NA CASSYRYEQYF
15 TRBV4-2 TRBD2 CASSQVTSGTHEQFF
12 TRBV10-3 NA CAISEFKETQYF
11 TRBV6-5 NA CASSYFKEQFF
14 TRBV2 NA CASSARTPDRIQYF
15 TRBV5-1 TRBD2 CASRGLAGDTDTQYF
15 TRBV19 NA CASSIGQLNTGELFF
15 TRBV5-1 TRBD2 CASSLPGLAIHEQYF
12 TRBV10-3 NA CAISDGGETQYF
14 TRBV5-1 NA CASSSGTGNYEQYF
16 TRBV11-3 TRBD2 CASSFLLAGYTGELFF
19 TRBV28 TRBD1 CASSLPGQVLRYSNQPQHF
15 TRBV4-3 NA CASSQKHSLYNEQFF
15 TRBV7-3 NA CASSPIAANTGELFF
12 TRBV29-1 NA CSIRVAKNIQYF
11 TRBV18 NA CASSRTDTQYF
17 TRBV4-2 TRBD2 CASSQAQPGLAVPEQFF
15 TRBV11-2 TRBD2 CASSPWAGGTDTQYF
14 TRBV30 NA CAWSQSLGNQPQHF
13 TRBV18 NA CASSPFLAHEQYF
16 TRBV5-1 TRBD1 CASSLVTGNTGDTQYF
13 TRBV7-2 NA CASSLAVGDTQYF
15 TRBV28 NA CASSFSHSRLYEQYF
22 TRBV12-5 TRBD1 CASGLLRTGQGPFSLPNTEAFF
16 TRBV5-4 NA CASSLARPAGNYGYTF
16 TRBV19 NA CASSIGWGLNTGELFF
18 TRBV27 NA CASSFLPPFGTDNTEAFF
11 TRBV19 NA CASSIFREAFF
14 TRBV28 TRBD2 CASSVTSGSSEQFF
13 TRBV6-5 NA CASSPDKGDGYTF
16 TRBV5-4 NA CASSLVVLPSTDTQYF
14 TRBV2 NA CASSEGGRAETQYF
14 TRBV28 TRBD2 CASRRLAGGYEQYF
13 TRBV28 NA CASSFNGRNTIYF
16 TRBV10-3 TRBD2 CAISESQREGLNEQFF
13 TRBV27 TRBD1 CASAPGQQRKLFF
15 TRBV28 TRBD2 CASSLFTGTSGRAYF
15 TRBV5-1 NA CASKTGQPMNTEAFF
17 TRBV28 TRBD2 CASSLHGLAGGSDTQYF